A single sample gave rise to the 14 T cell receptor beta chains below, sequenced in a study of CD8 T cells in ankylosing spondylitis. TCRdb re-called the 5' RACE reads through MiXCR, storing one row per CDR3 protein. This table has approximately 150,000 distinct CDR3 sequences, approximately 9% appearing once. The sequencing input was blood, either unsorted or a sorted T cell fraction (not recorded which). These receptors were collected from a female donor with ankylosing spondylitis or in good health (not recorded which).

The V gene is TRBV7-9, the J gene TRBJ2-7; D gene unclear. Germline V gene data show CDR1 as SEHNR and CDR2 as FQNEAQ (reference sequence). V gave up 5 bases and J gave up 0 bases, with 11 bases separating them. The CDR3 totals 14 residues. The chain's CDR3 is CASSRPGSSYEQYF. CDR3 nucleotides: TGTGCCAGCAGCCGCCCAGGTAGCTCCTACGAGCAGTACTTC.

This clonotype was detected only a few times. The rearrangement uses TRBV6-5 and TRBJ1-4, with TRBD1 as a possible D gene (6 bases). The germline CDR1 and CDR2 sequences are MNHEY and SVGAGI. This CDR3 region has 15 residues. The ends were cut back, 5 bases at V and 2 bases at J, with 12 bases in the middle. This CDR3 is CASSASTGTNEKLFF. CDR3 in DNA: TGTGCCAGCAGTGCCTCGACAGGCACTAATGAAAAACTGTTTTTT.

The V and J genes are TRBV19 and TRBJ2-5; the D call may be TRBD1 or TRBD2 (5 bases each). The CDR3 runs to 15 residues. Germline CDR1 reads LNHDA; CDR2 reads SQIVND (reference sequence). Between the trimmed V and J ends, which lost 4 bases and 5 bases, there was a span of 17 bases. CDR3 DNA: TGTGCCAGTAGTAATATGATTGGGGACGGGGAGACCCAGTACTTC. Residues: CASSNMIGDGETQYF.

The chain uses TRBV7-9 and TRBJ2-7; D gene unclear. The CDR3 runs 14 residues. The germline V gene has CDR1 SEHNR and CDR2 FQNEAQ (reference sequence). Trimming left V 3 bases short and J 6 bases short, with 15 bases between. The CDR3 region has the DNA TGTGCCAGCAGCTTCTCAGTTAGCTACGGCGAGCAGTACTTC. It yields the protein CASSFSVSYGEQYF.

V is TRBV6-1 and J is TRBJ2-5; a weak D match, TRBD2 (5 bases). V was trimmed by 7 bases and J by 3 bases, leaving 15 bases between them. Germline V gives CDR1 MNHNS, CDR2 SASEGT. The CDR3 is 14 amino acids. In DNA, the CDR3 is TGTGCCAGCAAAGGATCGGGATCGGAAGAGACCCAGTACTTC. Protein product: CASKGSGSEETQYF.

This clonotype was detected many times. The chain recombines TRBV5-5 with TRBJ2-7, with D unclear. Germline CDR1 and CDR2: SGHKS and YYEKEE (reference sequence). V was clipped by 1 base and J by 4 bases, with 12 bases between them. The CDR3 spans 14 residues. This CDR3 reads CASSLILTGYEQYF. DNA of the CDR3: TGTGCCAGCAGCTTGATCCTGACTGGTTACGAGCAGTACTTC. The full variable domain, rest sourced from reference TRBV5-5 and TRBJ2-7, is DAGVTQSPTHLIKTRGQQVTLRCSPISGHKSVSWYQQVLGQGPQFIFQYYEKEERGRGNFPDRFSARQFPNYSSELNVNALLLGDSALYLCASSLILTGYEQYFGPGTRLTVT.

In its sample, this clonotype was seen many times. J is TRBJ2-7 and V is TRBV29-1; D remains unclear. This CDR3 spans 11 amino acids. V was shortened by 3 bases and J by 7 bases, with 10 bases between the two germline ends. CDR1 is SQVTM and CDR2 is ANQGSEA in the germline V gene. DNA for the CDR3: TGCAGCGTTGATATACACGGGGAGCAGTACTTC. It is translated as CSVDIHGEQYF.

The chain uses TRBV5-5 and TRBJ2-7; D not resolved. The V and J ends lost 0 bases and 5 bases respectively, with 15 bases between them. The CDR3 is made up of 15 amino acids. CDR1 and CDR2 from the germline V gene are SGHKS and YYEKEE (reference sequence). In nucleotides, the CDR3 is TGTGCCAGCAGCTTGGGCCCTGAGTCTAACAACGAGCAGTACTTC. Its translation: CASSLGPESNNEQYF.

This clonotype showed up many times. The rearrangement links TRBV27 to TRBJ1-1; tentatively, D is TRBD1 (6 bases). The CDR3 has 15 residues. Trimming took off 5 bases at V and 0 bases at J, with 13 bases between the two ends. Germline CDR1 reads MNHEY; CDR2 reads SMNVEV (reference sequence). The CDR3 bases are TGTGCCAGCAGTCTACACAGGGAGATGAACACTGAAGCTTTCTTT. Translation gives CASSLHREMNTEAFF.

The rearrangement links TRBV28 to TRBJ2-5; D gene ambiguous. The CDR3 totals 13 residues. Germline CDR1 and CDR2: MDHEN and SYDVKM. V dropped 5 bases and J dropped 0 bases, with 7 bases sitting between them. The CDR3 coding sequence is TGTGCCAGCAGTCCTCACAACCAAGAGACCCAGTACTTC. It is translated as CASSPHNQETQYF.

This clonotype was seen at least ten times. The rearrangement uses TRBV12-3 or TRBV12-4 and TRBJ2-3; 7 positions agree with TRBD2. CDR3 size: 15 residues. V gave up 7 bases and J gave up 2 bases; unmatched junction bases: 9. The CDR3 spells CASTGGRDPTDTQYF. DNA of the CDR3: TGTGCCAGCACCGGTGGGAGGGACCCCACAGATACGCAGTATTTT.

This clonotype was seen many times. J is TRBJ2-7 and V is TRBV18; D is undetermined. The CDR3 consists of 14 residues. V lost 6 bases and J 2 bases, leaving 14 bases between the germline ends. Per the germline V gene, CDR1 is KGHSH and CDR2 is LQKENI. CDR3 sequence reads: CASSSVSVPYEQYF. In nucleotides, the CDR3 is TGTGCCAGCTCGTCGGTCTCCGTCCCCTACGAGCAGTACTTC.

This clonotype was counted ten times or more. The chain uses TRBV6-1 and TRBJ1-2; maybe TRBD1 (5 bases). This CDR3 is 13 amino acids long. V was clipped by 11 bases and J by 4 bases, with 17 bases between them. Germline V gene lookup returns CDR1 MNHNS and CDR2 SASEGT. For the CDR3, the DNA is TGTGCCCTTTTAGGGCAGGGAAGCTATGGCTACACCTTC. It is translated as CALLGQGSYGYTF.

This clonotype showed up many times. V usage is TRBV14 and J usage is TRBJ2-7; 8 nucleotides line up with TRBD2. The germline V gene encodes CDR1 SGHDN and CDR2 FVKESK. J lost 0 bases, V lost 0 bases, and 4 bases had no gene match. This CDR3 has 16 residues. The CDR3 region is CASSQDSLAGSYEQYF. The CDR3 nucleotides are TGTGCCAGCAGCCAAGATAGCCTAGCGGGCTCCTACGAGCAGTACTTC.